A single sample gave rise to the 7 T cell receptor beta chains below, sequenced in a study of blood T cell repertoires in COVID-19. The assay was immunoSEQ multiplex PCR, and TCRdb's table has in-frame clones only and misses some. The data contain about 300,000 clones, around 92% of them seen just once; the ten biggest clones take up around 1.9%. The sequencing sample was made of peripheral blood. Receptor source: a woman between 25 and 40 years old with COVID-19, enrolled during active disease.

The CDR3 DNA sequence: TGCGCCAGCAGCATCCTTAGCGGGGGGAACACCGGGGAGCTGTTTTTT. Translation: CASSILSGGNTGELFF. The V call is TRBV5-1, the J call TRBJ2-2, with TRBD2 identical over 9 bases. Germline V gene data show CDR1 as SGHRS and CDR2 as YFSETQ. With V trimmed by 4 bases and J by 1 base, 5 bases remained unmatched. This CDR3 has 16 amino acids. Using reference TRBV5-1 and TRBJ2-2 for the parts outside the CDR3, the full variable domain is KAGVTQTPRYLIKTRGQQVTLSCSPISGHRSVSWYQQTPGQGLQFLFEYFSETQRNKGNFPGRFSGRQFSNSRSEMNVSTLELGDSALYLCASSILSGGNTGELFFGEGSRLTVL.

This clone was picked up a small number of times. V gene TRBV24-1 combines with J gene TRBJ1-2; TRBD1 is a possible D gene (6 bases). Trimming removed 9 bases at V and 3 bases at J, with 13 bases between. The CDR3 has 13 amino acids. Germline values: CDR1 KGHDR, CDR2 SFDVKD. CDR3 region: CATGRAGDYGYTF. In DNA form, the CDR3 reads TGTGCCACCGGAAGGGCAGGGGACTATGGCTACACCTTC.

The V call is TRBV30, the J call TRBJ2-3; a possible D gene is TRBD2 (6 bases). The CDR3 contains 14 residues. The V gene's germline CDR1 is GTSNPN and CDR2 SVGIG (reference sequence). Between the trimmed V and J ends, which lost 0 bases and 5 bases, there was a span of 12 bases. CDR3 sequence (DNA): TGTGCCTGGAGTGTACCCTTGGAGGGAGATACGCAGTATTTT. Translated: CAWSVPLEGDTQYF.

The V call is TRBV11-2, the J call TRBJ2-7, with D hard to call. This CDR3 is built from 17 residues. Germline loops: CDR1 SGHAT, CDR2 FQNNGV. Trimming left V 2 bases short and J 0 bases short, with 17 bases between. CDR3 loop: CASSLPPGQISSYEQYV. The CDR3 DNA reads TGTGCCAGCAGCTTACCCCCGGGTCAAATTAGCTCCTACGAGCAGTACGTC.

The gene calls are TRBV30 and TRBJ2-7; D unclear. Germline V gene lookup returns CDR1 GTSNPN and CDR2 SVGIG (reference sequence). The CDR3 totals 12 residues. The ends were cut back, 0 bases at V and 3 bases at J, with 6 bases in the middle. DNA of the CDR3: TGTGCCTGGAGTGTGCTCGGCTACGAGCAGTACTTC. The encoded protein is CAWSVLGYEQYF.

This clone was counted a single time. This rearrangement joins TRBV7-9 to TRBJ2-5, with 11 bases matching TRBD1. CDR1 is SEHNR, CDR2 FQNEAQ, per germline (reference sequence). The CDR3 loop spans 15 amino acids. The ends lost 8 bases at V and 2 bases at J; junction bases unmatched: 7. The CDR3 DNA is TGTGCCAGCTGCCGGGACAGGGGGTCTCAAGAGACCCAGTACTTC. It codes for CASCRDRGSQETQYF.

CDR3 DNA sequence: TGTGCCAGCAGCTTAGGGCCCAGCGGCGACAATGAGCAGTTCTTC. Translated, it gives CASSLGPSGDNEQFF. The V and J genes are TRBV7-2 and TRBJ2-1; D may be TRBD2 (5 bases). This CDR3 is 15 amino acids long. Trimming shortened V by 1 base and J by 5 bases, and 12 bases separated the two germline ends. The germline V gene has CDR1 SGHTA and CDR2 FQGNSA. Based on the CDR3 plus reference TRBV7-2 and TRBJ2-1, the full variable domain is GAGVSQSPSNKVTEKGKDVELRCDPISGHTALYWYRQSLGQGLEFLIYFQGNSAPDKSGLPSDRFSAERTGGSVSTLTIQRTQQEDSAVYLCASSLGPSGDNEQFFGPGTRLTVL.